Listed below are T cell receptor beta chains from one sample, sequenced in a study of human T cells and chemical hapten exposure. TCRdb recomputed calls from the RACE reads with MiXCR, one row per CDR3 protein. The sample yields about 15,000 distinct CDR3 sequences, around 17% seen once. The source material was whole blood, sampled in connection with sensitization to the hapten diphenylcyclopropenone (DPC). Source of these receptors: a woman aged 25 to 45 with alopecia areata. Some clones in this sample may be carry-over from other donors' samples. The CDR3 runs from the conserved cysteine through the conserved F or W. The order of the fields is J gene, V gene, CDR3 protein.

>TRBJ2-7|TRBV2
CASSEVAGGHYEQYF
>TRBJ2-1|TRBV28
CASRSSGRAPEQFF
>TRBJ2-1|TRBV28
CASTPGSGLNEQFF
>TRBJ1-1|TRBV4-2
CASSQEGRNTEAFF
>TRBJ1-5|TRBV6-6
CASSPIKSEDQPQHF
>TRBJ2-7|TRBV6-6
CASSTGTGSYEQYF
>TRBJ1-2|TRBV10-3
CAISEYRTNYGYTF
>TRBJ1-5|TRBV20-1
CSAAKTGRGQPQHF
>TRBJ2-3|TRBV4-1
CASSQDKSGAGTDTQYF
>TRBJ2-1|TRBV21-1
CASSLPKSFRNEQFF
>TRBJ1-1|TRBV10-3
CAISPWTDNTEAFF
>TRBJ2-2|TRBV6-5
CASSYYGELFF
>TRBJ1-5|TRBV28
CASSLSRGAPRGNQPQHF
>TRBJ2-2|TRBV6-2/TRBV6-3
CASSYALLAGVANTGELFF
>TRBJ1-1|TRBV3-1
CASSQDGSGTGVGVGAFF
>TRBJ1-4|TRBV18
CASSPGPNEKLFF
>TRBJ2-3|TRBV4-2
CASRGTGTDTQYF
>TRBJ1-1|TRBV29-1
CSARRHPEAFF
>TRBJ1-1|TRBV11-3
CASSRGQGRVGNTEAFF
>TRBJ2-3|TRBV10-3
CAISVSGSGEETQYF
>TRBJ2-7|TRBV5-1
CASSLTAGYEQYF
>TRBJ1-1|TRBV18
CASSPGGGLAFF
>TRBJ2-7|TRBV5-1
CASSFGQYYEQYF
>TRBJ1-1|TRBV7-8
CASSFTGENTEAFF
>TRBJ2-2|TRBV12-3/TRBV12-4
CASSPSVGTGELFF
>TRBJ1-2|TRBV10-3
CAISGQGQPNYGYTF
>TRBJ2-3|TRBV7-2
CASSLIGGLSTDTQYF
>TRBJ1-3|TRBV29-1
CSVDPGGNTIYF
>TRBJ2-7|TRBV7-9
CASSSWDYYEQYF
>TRBJ2-3|TRBV6-6
CASSNTDTQYF
>TRBJ1-1|TRBV7-8
CASSLDQGASEAFF
>TRBJ1-2|TRBV7-9
CASSSHSSRGYTF
>TRBJ2-4|TRBV20-1
CSARDVGQTSGNIQYF
>TRBJ2-7|TRBV20-1
CSARYGGSTYEQYF
>TRBJ1-6|TRBV7-2
CASSLGFVSVTLHF
>TRBJ1-1|TRBV3-1
CASSRRRQTNTEAFF
>TRBJ2-5|TRBV14
CASRWGTETQYF
>TRBJ2-1|TRBV6-2/TRBV6-3
CASSRASGRLYYNEQFF